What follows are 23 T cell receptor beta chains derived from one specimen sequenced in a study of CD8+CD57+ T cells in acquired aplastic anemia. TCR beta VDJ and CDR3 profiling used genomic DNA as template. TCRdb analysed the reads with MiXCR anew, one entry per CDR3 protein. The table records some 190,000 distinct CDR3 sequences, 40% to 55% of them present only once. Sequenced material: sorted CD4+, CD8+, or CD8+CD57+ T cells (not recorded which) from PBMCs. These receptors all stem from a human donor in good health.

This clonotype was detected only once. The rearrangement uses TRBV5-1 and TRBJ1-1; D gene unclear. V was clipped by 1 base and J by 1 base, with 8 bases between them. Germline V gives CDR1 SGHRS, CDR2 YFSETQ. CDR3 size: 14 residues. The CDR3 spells CASSLISWNTEAFF. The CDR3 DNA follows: TGCGCCAGCAGCTTGATTTCGTGGAACACTGAAGCTTTCTTT.

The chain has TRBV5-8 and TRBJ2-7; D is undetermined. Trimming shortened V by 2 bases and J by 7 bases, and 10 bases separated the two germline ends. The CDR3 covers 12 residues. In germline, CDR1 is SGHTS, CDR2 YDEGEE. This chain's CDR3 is CASSLTTWEQYF. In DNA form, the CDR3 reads TGTGCCAGCAGCTTAACGACTTGGGAGCAGTACTTC. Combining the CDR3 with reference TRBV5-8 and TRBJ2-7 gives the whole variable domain EAGVTQSPTHLIKTRGQQATLRCSPISGHTSVYWYQQALGLGLQFLLWYDEGEERNRGNFPPRFSGRQFPNYSSELNVNALELEDSALYLCASSLTTWEQYFGPGTRLTVT.

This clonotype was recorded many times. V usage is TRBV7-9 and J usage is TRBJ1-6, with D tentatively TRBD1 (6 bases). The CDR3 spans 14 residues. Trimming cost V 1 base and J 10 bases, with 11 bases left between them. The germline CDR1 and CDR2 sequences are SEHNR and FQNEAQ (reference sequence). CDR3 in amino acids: CASSLDRAGSPLHF. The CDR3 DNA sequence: TGTGCCAGCAGCTTAGACAGGGCAGGATCACCCCTCCACTTT.

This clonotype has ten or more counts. The CDR3 sequence is CASSLVSQQQETQYF. CDR3 coding DNA: TGCGCCAGCAGCTTGGTATCACAGCAACAAGAGACCCAGTACTTC. The chain has TRBV5-1 and TRBJ2-5; no clear D. There are 15 residues in the CDR3. V was trimmed by 0 bases and J by 2 bases, leaving 11 bases between them. Germline V gives CDR1 SGHRS, CDR2 YFSETQ.

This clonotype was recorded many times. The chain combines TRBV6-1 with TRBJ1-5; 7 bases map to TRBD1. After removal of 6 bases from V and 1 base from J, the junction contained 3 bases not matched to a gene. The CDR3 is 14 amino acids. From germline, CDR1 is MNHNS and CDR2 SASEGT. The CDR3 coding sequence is TGTGCCAGCAGGCGGGACAGCAGCAATCAGCCCCAGCATTTT. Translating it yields CASRRDSSNQPQHF.

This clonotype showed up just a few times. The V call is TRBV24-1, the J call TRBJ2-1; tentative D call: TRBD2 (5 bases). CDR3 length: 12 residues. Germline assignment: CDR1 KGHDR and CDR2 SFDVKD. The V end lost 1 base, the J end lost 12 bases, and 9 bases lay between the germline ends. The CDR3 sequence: CATSDFTGSQFF. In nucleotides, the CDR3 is TGTGCCACCAGTGATTTTACGGGGTCGCAGTTCTTC.

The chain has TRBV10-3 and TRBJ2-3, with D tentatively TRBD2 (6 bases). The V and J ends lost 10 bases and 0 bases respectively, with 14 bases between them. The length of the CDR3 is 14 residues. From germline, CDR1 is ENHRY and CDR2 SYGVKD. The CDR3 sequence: CATGEATSTDTQYF. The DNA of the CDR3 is TGTGCCACCGGGGAGGCGACTAGCACAGATACGCAGTATTTT.

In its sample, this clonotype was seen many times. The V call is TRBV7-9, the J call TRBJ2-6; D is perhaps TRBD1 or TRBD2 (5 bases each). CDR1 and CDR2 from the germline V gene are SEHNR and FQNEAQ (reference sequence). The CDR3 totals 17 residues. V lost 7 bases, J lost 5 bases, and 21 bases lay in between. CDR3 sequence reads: CASTPGTGLWRANVLTF. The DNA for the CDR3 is TGTGCCAGCACCCCCGGGACGGGCCTTTGGAGGGCCAACGTCCTGACTTTC. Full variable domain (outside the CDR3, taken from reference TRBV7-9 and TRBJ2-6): DTGVSQNPRHKITKRGQNVTFRCDPISEHNRLYWYRQTLGQGPEFLTYFQNEAQLEKSRLLSDRFSAERPKGSFSTLEIQRTEQGDSAMYLCASTPGTGLWRANVLTFGAGSRLTVL.

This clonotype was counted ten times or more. The CDR3 reads CASSPRIWYEQYF. Written as DNA, the CDR3 is TGTGCCAGCAGCCCACGAATATGGTACGAGCAGTACTTC. The gene calls are TRBV3-1 and TRBJ2-7; D unclear. In germline, CDR1 is LGHDT, CDR2 YNNKEL (reference sequence). V lost 4 bases to trimming and J lost 4 bases, with 11 bases between them. The CDR3 is 13 residues long.

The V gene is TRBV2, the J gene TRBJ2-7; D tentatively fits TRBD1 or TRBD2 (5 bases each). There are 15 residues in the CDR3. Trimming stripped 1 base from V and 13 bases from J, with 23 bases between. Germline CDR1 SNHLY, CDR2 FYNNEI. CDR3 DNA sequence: TGTGCCAGCAGTGAAGGTGGGACGGTCTCCTACGGGCAATACTTC. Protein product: CASSEGGTVSYGQYF.

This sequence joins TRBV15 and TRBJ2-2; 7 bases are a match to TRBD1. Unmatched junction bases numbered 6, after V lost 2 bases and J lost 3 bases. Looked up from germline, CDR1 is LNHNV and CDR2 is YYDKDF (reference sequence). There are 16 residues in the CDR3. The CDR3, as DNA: TGTGCCACCAGCAGACGACAGGGCGTGTACACCGGGGAGCTGTTTTTT. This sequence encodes CATSRRQGVYTGELFF.

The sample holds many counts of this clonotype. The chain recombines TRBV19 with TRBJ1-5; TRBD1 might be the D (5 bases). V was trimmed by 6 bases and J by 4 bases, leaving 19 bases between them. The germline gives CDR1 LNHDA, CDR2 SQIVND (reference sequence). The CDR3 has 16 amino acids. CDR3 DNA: TGTGCCAGTAGCCATGGGCAGGGACGGTCAAATCAGCCCCAGCATTTT. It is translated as CASSHGQGRSNQPQHF.

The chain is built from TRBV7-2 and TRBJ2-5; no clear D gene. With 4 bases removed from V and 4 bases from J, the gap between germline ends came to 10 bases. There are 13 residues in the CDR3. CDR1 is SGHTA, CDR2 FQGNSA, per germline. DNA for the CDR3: TGTGCCAGCAGCTCTGTTTCTGGAGAGACCCAGTACTTC. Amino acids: CASSSVSGETQYF.

The CDR3 loop reads CASSSPATSGTYNEQFF. CDR3 nucleotides: TGTGCCAGTAGCAGCCCTGCGACTAGCGGCACCTACAATGAGCAGTTCTTC. The V call is TRBV19, the J call TRBJ2-1, with 9 bases aligning to TRBD2. V shed 6 bases, J shed 2 bases, and the junction held 11 bases outside the gene matches. The germline V gene encodes CDR1 LNHDA and CDR2 SQIVND (reference sequence). The CDR3 is 17 residues long.

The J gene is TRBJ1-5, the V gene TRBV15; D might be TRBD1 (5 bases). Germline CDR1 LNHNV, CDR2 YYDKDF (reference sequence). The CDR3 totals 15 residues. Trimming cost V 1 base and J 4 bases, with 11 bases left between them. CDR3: CATSRGGQTNQPQHF. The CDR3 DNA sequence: TGTGCCACCAGCAGAGGGGGCCAGACGAATCAGCCCCAGCATTTT.

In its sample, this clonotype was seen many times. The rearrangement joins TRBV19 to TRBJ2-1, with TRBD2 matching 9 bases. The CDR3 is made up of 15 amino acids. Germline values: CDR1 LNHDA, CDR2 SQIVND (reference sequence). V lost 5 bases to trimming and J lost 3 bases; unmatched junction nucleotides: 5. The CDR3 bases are TGTGCCAGTAGTCTTCTAGCGGGAAACTACAATGAGCAGTTCTTC. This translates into CASSLLAGNYNEQFF.

The CDR3 region is CATSDSSRDNEQFF. In DNA, the CDR3 is TGTGCCACCAGTGATTCTAGCAGGGACAATGAGCAGTTCTTC. This chain uses TRBV24-1 with TRBJ2-1, with D possibly being TRBD1 or TRBD2 (5 bases each). From germline, CDR1 is KGHDR and CDR2 SFDVKD. Trimming left V 2 bases short and J 5 bases short, with 9 bases between. The CDR3 loop spans 14 amino acids.

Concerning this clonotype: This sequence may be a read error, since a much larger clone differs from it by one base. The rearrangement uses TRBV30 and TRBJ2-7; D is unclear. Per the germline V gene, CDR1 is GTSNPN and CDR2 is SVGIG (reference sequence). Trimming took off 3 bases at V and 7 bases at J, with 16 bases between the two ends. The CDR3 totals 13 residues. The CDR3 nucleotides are TGTGCCTGGAGGTTGACGGGCCAGTCAGAGCAGTACTTC. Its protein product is CAWRLTGQSEQYF.

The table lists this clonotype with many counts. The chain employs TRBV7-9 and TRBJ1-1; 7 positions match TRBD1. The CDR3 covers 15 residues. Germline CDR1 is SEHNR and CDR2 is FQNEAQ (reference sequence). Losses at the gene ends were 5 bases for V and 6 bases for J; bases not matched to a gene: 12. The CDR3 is CASSPRRQGSPEAFF. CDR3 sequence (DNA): TGTGCCAGCAGCCCACGGAGACAGGGAAGCCCTGAAGCTTTCTTT.

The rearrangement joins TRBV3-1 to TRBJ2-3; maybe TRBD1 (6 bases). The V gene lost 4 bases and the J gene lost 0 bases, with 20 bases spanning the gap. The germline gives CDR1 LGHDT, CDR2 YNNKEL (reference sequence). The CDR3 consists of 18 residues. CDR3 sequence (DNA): TGTGCCAGCAGCCGTCGACAGGTTGGACTCACTAGCACAGATACGCAGTATTTT. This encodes CASSRRQVGLTSTDTQYF.

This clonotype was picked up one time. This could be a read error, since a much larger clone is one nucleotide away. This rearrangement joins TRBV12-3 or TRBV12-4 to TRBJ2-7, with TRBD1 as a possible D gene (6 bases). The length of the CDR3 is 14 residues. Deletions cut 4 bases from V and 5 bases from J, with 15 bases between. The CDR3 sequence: CASSSNREVHEQYF. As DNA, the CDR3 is TGTGCCAGCAGTTCCAACAGGGAAGTCCACGAGCAGTACTTC.

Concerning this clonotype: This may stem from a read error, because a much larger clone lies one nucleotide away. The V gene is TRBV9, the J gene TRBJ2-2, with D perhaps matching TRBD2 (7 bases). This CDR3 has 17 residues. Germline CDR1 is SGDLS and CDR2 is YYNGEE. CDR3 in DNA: TGTGCCAGCAGCGACAGGGAGGGCAGGGTGAACACCGGGGGGCTGTTTTTT. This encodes CASSDREGRVNTGGLFF. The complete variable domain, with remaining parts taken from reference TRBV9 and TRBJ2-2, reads DSGVTQTPKHLITATGQRVTLRCSPRSGDLSVYWYQQSLDQGLQFLIQYYNGEERAKGNILERFSAQQFPDLHSELNLSSLELGDSALYFCASSDREGRVNTGGLFFGEGSRLTVL.

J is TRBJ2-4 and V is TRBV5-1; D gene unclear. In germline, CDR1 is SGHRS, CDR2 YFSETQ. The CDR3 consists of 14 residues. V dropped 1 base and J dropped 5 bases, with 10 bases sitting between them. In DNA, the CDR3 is TGCGCCAGCAGCTTGCTCGGACGGGAAAACATTCAGTACTTC. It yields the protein CASSLLGRENIQYF.